A single sample gave rise to the 17 T cell receptor beta chains below, sequenced in a study of OX40 agonist ivuxolimab in advanced cancers. Only in-frame clones appear in the TCRdb table, and some are missing; sequencing was by immunoSEQ multiplex PCR. Seen here are tens of thousands of clones, 86% observed once, and the top ten hold 25% to 35%. Specimen: CD4+ or CD8+ T cells sorted from blood, collected in a trial of the OX40 agonist ivuxolimab. Receptors originate from an adult with an advanced solid tumor such as melanoma, head and neck, liver or kidney cancer.

The rearrangement links TRBV29-1 to TRBJ2-2; D might be TRBD1 (7 bases). Between the trimmed V and J ends, which lost 6 bases and 4 bases, there was a span of 12 bases. The CDR3 has 13 amino acids. Germline V gene lookup returns CDR1 SQVTM and CDR2 ANQGSEA. The CDR3 DNA is TGCAGCGTGGCGGGACAGCGCACCGGGGAGCTGTTTTTT. This translates into CSVAGQRTGELFF.

The V call is TRBV6-5, the J call TRBJ2-7; D assignment may be TRBD1 or TRBD2 (5 bases each). Germline values: CDR1 MNHEY, CDR2 SVGAGI. The CDR3 is made up of 13 amino acids. Trimming cost V 6 bases and J 2 bases, with 11 bases left between them. CDR3 loop: CASRPRDAYEQYF. CDR3 nucleotides: TGTGCCAGCAGGCCCCGGGACGCCTACGAGCAGTACTTC.

The chain carries TRBV28 and TRBJ1-6, with unresolved D. Deletions cut 6 bases from V and 0 bases from J, with 12 bases between. Germline V gives CDR1 MDHEN, CDR2 SYDVKM. This CDR3 is built from 16 residues. In DNA form, the CDR3 reads TGTGCCAGCAGACAAGGGTTCAGCTCCTATAATTCACCCCTCCACTTT. Translating it yields CASRQGFSSYNSPLHF.

The CDR3 reads CASSPDLSGAFF. The CDR3 bases are TGTGCCAGCAGTCCGGACTTATCAGGGGCTTTCTTT. V is TRBV28 and J is TRBJ1-1; D might be TRBD1 (5 bases). This CDR3 is 12 amino acids long. Trimming left V 5 bases short and J 11 bases short, with 15 bases between. In germline, CDR1 is MDHEN, CDR2 SYDVKM.

The chain is built from TRBV28 and TRBJ1-4, with D perhaps TRBD1 (5 bases). Germline values: CDR1 MDHEN, CDR2 SYDVKM. The CDR3 has 14 residues. Trimming pared 2 bases from V and 6 bases from J, leaving 10 bases between. DNA for the CDR3: TGTGCCAGCAGTTTACGAGGGGCTGATGAAAAACTGTTTTTT. Protein sequence: CASSLRGADEKLFF.

This chain links TRBV9 with TRBJ2-3; unclear D gene. The CDR3 consists of 13 residues. V was cut by 3 bases and J by 5 bases, with 10 bases left in between. The germline V gene encodes CDR1 SGDLS and CDR2 YYNGEE. The CDR3 bases are TGTGCCAGCAGCGCTGGGGTGGGAGATACGCAGTATTTT. Residues: CASSAGVGDTQYF.

The CDR3 here is CASSYALNTEAFF. The CDR3 DNA reads TGTGCCAGCAGCTATGCATTGAACACTGAAGCTTTCTTT. The chain is built from TRBV11-1 and TRBJ1-1; D is uncertain. This CDR3 has 13 residues. V lost 4 bases and J lost 0, with 6 bases in between. The germline gives CDR1 SGHAT, CDR2 FQDESV (reference sequence).

This chain uses TRBV2 with TRBJ2-3, with TRBD2 as a possible D gene (7 bases). The CDR3 length is 16 residues. V was pared by 1 base and J by 1 base, with 12 bases between. Germline CDR1 is SNHLY and CDR2 is FYNNEI. The CDR3 DNA is TGTGCCAGCAGTGAAGGGGAGGGGGGCCGCACAGATACGCAGTATTTT. Encoded protein: CASSEGEGGRTDTQYF.

The gene calls are TRBV6-1 and TRBJ2-1; TRBD2 agrees at 14 bases. Germline lookup yields CDR1 MNHNS and CDR2 SASEGT. Trimming took 4 bases from V and 9 from J; bases not matched to a gene: 5. This CDR3 spans 15 amino acids. DNA for the CDR3: TGTGCCAGCAGTGGACTAGCGGGAGGGCTTGGTGAGCAGTTCTTC. Translating gives CASSGLAGGLGEQFF.

The rearrangement uses TRBV9 and TRBJ1-1, with D maybe TRBD1 (5 bases). The CDR3 covers 13 residues. Germline CDR1 is SGDLS and CDR2 is YYNGEE. V lost 0 bases and J 3 bases, leaving 6 bases between the germline ends. The CDR3 spells CASSVGQYTEAFF. CDR3 bases: TGTGCCAGCAGCGTAGGACAGTACACTGAAGCTTTCTTT.

The chain recombines TRBV15 with TRBJ2-1, with TRBD2 matching 7 bases. The CDR3 has 14 amino acids. Germline CDR1 LNHNV, CDR2 YYDKDF (reference sequence). Losses at the gene ends were 7 bases for V and 3 bases for J; bases not matched to a gene: 6. The CDR3 sequence is CATIYGTNYNEQFF. CDR3 coding DNA: TGTGCCACCATCTATGGGACTAACTACAATGAGCAGTTCTTC. Using reference TRBV15 and TRBJ2-1 for the parts outside the CDR3, the full variable domain is DAMVIQNPRYQVTQFGKPVTLSCSQTLNHNVMYWYQQKSSQAPKLLFHYYDKDFNNEADTPDNFQSRRPNTSFCFLDIRSPGLGDTAMYLCATIYGTNYNEQFFGPGTRLTVL.

This rearrangement joins TRBV5-6 to TRBJ1-3; TRBD1 matches 8 bases. Unmatched junction bases numbered 5, after V lost 4 bases and J lost 5 bases. Germline CDR1 and CDR2: SGHDT and YYEEEE. The CDR3 length is 14 residues. The CDR3 loop reads CASSLGQGRNTIYF. The CDR3 DNA sequence: TGTGCCAGCAGCCTCGGACAGGGAAGAAACACCATATATTTT.

The genes are TRBV28 and TRBJ2-5; the D call may be TRBD1 or TRBD2 (5 bases each). V lost 6 bases to trimming and J lost 1 base, with 12 bases between them. Germline CDR1 MDHEN, CDR2 SYDVKM. This CDR3 contains 14 residues. The CDR3 sequence: CASSRGGTQETQYF. The CDR3 bases are TGTGCCAGCAGCCGGGGTGGGACCCAAGAGACCCAGTACTTC.

The chain is built from TRBV4-1 and TRBJ2-3, with D tentatively TRBD1 (5 bases). V lost 1 base and J lost 2, with 13 bases in between. The CDR3 is 16 residues long. The germline V gene has CDR1 MGHRA and CDR2 YSYEKL. The CDR3 nucleotides are TGCGCCAGCAGCCAAGTTCGACAGCGATTCACAGATACGCAGTATTTT. It yields the protein CASSQVRQRFTDTQYF.

The chain is built from TRBV6-5 and TRBJ2-7; D may be TRBD2 (6 bases). The CDR3 loop spans 14 amino acids. Germline assignment: CDR1 MNHEY and CDR2 SVGAGI. Trimming took 4 bases from V and 5 from J, leaving 15 bases between them. The CDR3 is CASSSTTAGHEQYF. The CDR3 DNA follows: TGTGCCAGCAGTTCTACGACAGCGGGCCACGAGCAGTACTTC.

The rearrangement uses TRBV7-9 and TRBJ2-1, with a weak D call TRBD1 (6 bases). V dropped 5 bases and J dropped 5 bases, with 10 bases sitting between them. Germline V gene sequence: CDR1 SEHNR, CDR2 FQNEAQ (reference sequence). The CDR3 contains 13 residues. The CDR3: CASSPGVNNEQFF. The CDR3 DNA is TGTGCCAGCAGCCCAGGGGTAAACAATGAGCAGTTCTTC.

The V gene is TRBV4-1, the J gene TRBJ2-2; tentatively, D is TRBD1 or TRBD2 (5 bases each). This CDR3 is 16 amino acids long. In germline, CDR1 is MGHRA, CDR2 YSYEKL. V gave up 3 bases and J gave up 3 bases, with 14 bases separating them. In DNA form, the CDR3 reads TGCGCCAGCAGCCATCTGGGGGTAGGGGACACCGGGGAGCTGTTTTTT. It specifies CASSHLGVGDTGELFF.